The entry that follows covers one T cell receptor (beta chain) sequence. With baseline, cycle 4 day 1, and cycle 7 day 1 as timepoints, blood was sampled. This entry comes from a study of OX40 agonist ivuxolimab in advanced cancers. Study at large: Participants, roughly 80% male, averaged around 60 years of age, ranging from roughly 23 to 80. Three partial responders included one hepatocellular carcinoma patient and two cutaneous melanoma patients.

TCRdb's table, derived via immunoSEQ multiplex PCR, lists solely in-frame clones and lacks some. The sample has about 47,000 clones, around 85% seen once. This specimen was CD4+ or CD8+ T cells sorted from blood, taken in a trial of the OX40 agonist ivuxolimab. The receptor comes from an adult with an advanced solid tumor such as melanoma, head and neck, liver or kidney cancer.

CDR3 protein: CAGSGTGASTDTQYF. The CDR3 DNA reads as TGTGCCGGATCCGGGACAGGGGCAAGCACAGATACGCAGTATTTT. The chain has TRBV6-1 and TRBJ2-3; 10 positions match TRBD1. The V gene end was trimmed by 11 bases and the J gene end by 0 bases; junction bases not matched to a gene: 8. Germline values: CDR1 MNHNS, CDR2 SASEGT. This CDR3 is 15 amino acids long.